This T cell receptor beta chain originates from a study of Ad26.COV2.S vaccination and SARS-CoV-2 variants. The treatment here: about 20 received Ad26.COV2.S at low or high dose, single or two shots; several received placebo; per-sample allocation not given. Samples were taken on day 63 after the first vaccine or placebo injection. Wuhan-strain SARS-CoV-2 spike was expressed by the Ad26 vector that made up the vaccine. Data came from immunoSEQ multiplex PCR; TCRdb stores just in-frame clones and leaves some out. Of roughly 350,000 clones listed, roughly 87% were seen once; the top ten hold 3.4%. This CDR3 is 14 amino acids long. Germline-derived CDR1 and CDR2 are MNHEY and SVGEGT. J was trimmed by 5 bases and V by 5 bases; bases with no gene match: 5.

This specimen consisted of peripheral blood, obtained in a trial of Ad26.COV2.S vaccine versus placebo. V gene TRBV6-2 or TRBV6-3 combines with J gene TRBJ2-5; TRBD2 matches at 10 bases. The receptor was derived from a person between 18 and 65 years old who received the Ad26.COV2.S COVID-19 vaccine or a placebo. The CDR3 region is CASSPGTSAETQYF. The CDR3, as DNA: TGTGCCAGCAGTCCCGGGACTAGCGCGGAGACCCAGTACTTC.